What follows are 8 T cell receptor beta chains derived from one specimen sequenced in a study of T cells in Graves' hyperthyroidism and ophthalmopathy. Researchers amplified the TCR beta CDR3 regions from RNA transcripts. HTBI primers drove first-round RT-PCR of the TCR CDR3. TCRdb re-derived calls from the multiplex PCR reads in MiXCR, one entry per CDR3 protein. This sample carries around 300,000 distinct CDR3 sequences, about an eighth of them seen once, and the ten largest clones take roughly 35%. The sample comprised blood. These receptors were taken from a woman in her forties with Graves' ophthalmopathy.

This clonotype was counted ten times or more. The J gene is TRBJ2-1, the V gene TRBV10-1, with TRBD1 as a possible D gene (5 bases). This CDR3 comprises 14 residues. Germline V gives CDR1 WNHNN, CDR2 SYGVQD (reference sequence). V was cut by 3 bases and J by 4 bases, with 10 bases left in between. In nucleotides, the CDR3 is TGCGCCAGCAGTGATCGGACACTGTACAATGAGCAGTTCTTC. Protein: CASSDRTLYNEQFF.

The chain couples TRBV9 to TRBJ2-1; D might be TRBD2 (6 bases). With 1 base removed from V and 5 bases from J, the gap between germline ends came to 13 bases. The length of the CDR3 is 15 residues. CDR1 and CDR2 from the germline V gene are SGDLS and YYNGEE. The CDR3: CASSVRTSHDNEQFF. The CDR3 DNA reads TGTGCCAGCAGCGTAAGAACTAGCCACGACAATGAGCAGTTCTTC.

Only a few counts were recorded for this clonotype. The chain uses TRBV5-4 and TRBJ2-2; 11 nucleotides align to TRBD2. The germline V gene has CDR1 SGHNT and CDR2 YYREEE (reference sequence). The ends lost 0 bases at V and 5 bases at J; junction bases unmatched: 9. The CDR3 is 18 residues long. In DNA form, the CDR3 reads TGTGCCAGCAGCTTGGCCCACACTAGCGGGAGACTTACCGGGGAGCTGTTTTTT. As protein: CASSLAHTSGRLTGELFF.

For this clonotype: The germline gene is not matched at one end of the junction; a read error may be the cause. V is TRBV18 and J is TRBJ2-1; D not resolved. CDR1 is KGHSH and CDR2 is LQKENI in the germline V gene. The CDR3 is 15 residues long. CDR3 loop: CAGSPEVYSYNEQFF. CDR3 DNA: TGTGCCGGCTCACCTGAGGTTTACTCCTACAATGAGCAGTTCTTC.

This clonotype showed up just a few times. The chain uses TRBV3-1 and TRBJ2-5; D possibly uses TRBD1 or TRBD2 (5 bases each). Per germline, CDR1 LGHDT and CDR2 YNNKEL (reference sequence). The V end lost 3 bases, the J end lost 2 bases, and 13 bases lay between the germline ends. This CDR3 has 15 residues. CDR3 nucleotide sequence: TGTGCCAGCAGCCACCCGTCTGAGGGGCAAGAGACCCAGTACTTC. It translates to CASSHPSEGQETQYF.

The V and J genes are TRBV2 and TRBJ2-3, with D perhaps TRBD2 (7 bases). Deletions cut 6 bases from V and 4 bases from J, with 17 bases between. This CDR3 is 15 amino acids long. Germline CDR1 SNHLY, CDR2 FYNNEI. This CDR3 is CASRGGGGASDTQYF. CDR3 DNA sequence: TGTGCCAGCAGGGGGGGGGGGGGCGCCTCAGATACGCAGTATTTT.

On this clonotype: Without the conserved terminal phenylalanine or tryptophan, this CDR3 likely stems from a read error. V gene TRBV7-2 combines with J gene TRBJ1-1; weak D call: TRBD1 (6 bases). Trimming left V 0 bases short and J 4 bases short, with 6 bases between. Germline V gene sequence: CDR1 SGHTA, CDR2 FQGNSA. The CDR3 spans 13 residues. The CDR3, as DNA: TGTGCCAGCAGCTTAGCACAGGGCACTGAAGCTTTCCTT. Amino acid sequence: CASSLAQGTEAFL.

On this clonotype: With a much larger clone just one base away, this may be a read error. The conserved closing phenylalanine or tryptophan is absent in this CDR3, likely reflecting a read error. CDR3 nucleotides: TGTGCCAGCAGTTTTGGCAGCTATGGCTACACCCTC. Protein product: CASSFGSYGYTL. The chain uses TRBV12-3 or TRBV12-4 and TRBJ1-2; D gene unclear. The CDR3 has 12 amino acids. The V end was cut by 3 bases, the J end by 4 bases, with 6 bases between.